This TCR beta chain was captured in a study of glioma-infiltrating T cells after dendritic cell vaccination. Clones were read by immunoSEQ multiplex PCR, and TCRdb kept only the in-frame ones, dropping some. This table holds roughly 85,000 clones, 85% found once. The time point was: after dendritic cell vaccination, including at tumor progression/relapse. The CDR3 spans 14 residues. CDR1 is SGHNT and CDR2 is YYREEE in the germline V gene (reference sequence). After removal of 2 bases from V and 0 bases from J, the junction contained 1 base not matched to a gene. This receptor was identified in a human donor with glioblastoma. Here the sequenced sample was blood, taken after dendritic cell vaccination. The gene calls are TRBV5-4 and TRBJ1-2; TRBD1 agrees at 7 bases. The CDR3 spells CASSLDRANYGYTF. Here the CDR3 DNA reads TGTGCCAGCAGCTTAGACAGGGCTAACTATGGCTACACCTTC.